A single sample gave rise to the 14 T cell receptor beta chains below, sequenced in a study of response to subunit inactivated influenza vaccine. TCRdb processed the RT-PCR reads anew with MiXCR; each CDR3 protein has one entry. Of about 520,000 distinct CDR3 sequences listed, 25% were seen once; the top ten hold about 1.9%. The sample was CD4+ T cells sorted from PBMCs, taken approximately 5 days after vaccination. The receptors derive from a man in his fifties who received an inactivated influenza vaccine.

In this sample, this clonotype turned up a few times. The rearrangement links TRBV4-2 to TRBJ2-7; TRBD2 matches 8 bases. V lost 1 base, J lost 3 bases, and 11 bases stayed unmatched. CDR3 length equals 17 residues. Germline V gene lookup returns CDR1 LGHNA and CDR2 YNFKEQ. CDR3 coding DNA: TGTGCCAGCAGCCAAGGGCTGGGCGGGAGGTTCCGCTACGAGCAGTACTTC. It yields the protein CASSQGLGGRFRYEQYF.

In DNA, the CDR3 is TGTGCCAGCAGTTACGGGACAGCTAACTATGGCTACACCTTC. Protein product: CASSYGTANYGYTF. The chain carries TRBV6-2 or TRBV6-3 and TRBJ1-2, with 7 nucleotides matching TRBD1. The CDR3 is 14 amino acids. V shed 2 bases and J 0 bases; nucleotides not matched to a gene: 0. From germline, CDR1 is MNHEY and CDR2 SVGEGT.

Many counts were recorded for this clonotype. J is TRBJ2-7 and V is TRBV5-6, with 9 bases lining up with TRBD2. From germline, CDR1 is SGHDT and CDR2 YYEEEE. The CDR3 has 17 residues. V shed 5 bases, J shed 5 bases, and the junction held 17 bases outside the gene matches. The CDR3 nucleotides are TGTGCCAGCAGTTTACCGGGACAGTGGACTAGCGTCGACGAGCAGTACTTC. Its protein product is CASSLPGQWTSVDEQYF.

This clonotype was seen a single time. V is TRBV11-2 and J is TRBJ2-1, with D hard to call. V was clipped by 6 bases and J by 0 bases, with 9 bases between them. Germline loops: CDR1 SGHAT, CDR2 FQNNGV. The CDR3 sequence is 14 residues long. CDR3 coding DNA: TGTGCCAGCAGTTCTCCCCGCTCCTACAATGAGCAGTTCTTC. Translation: CASSSPRSYNEQFF.

The CDR3 spells CASSQGAGVPYEQYF. The CDR3 DNA sequence: TGCGCCAGCAGCCAGGGGGCGGGTGTCCCCTACGAGCAGTACTTC. The chain recombines TRBV5-1 with TRBJ2-7; 8 nucleotides match TRBD1. The V and J ends lost 4 bases and 2 bases, in that order; junction bases with no gene match: 8. The CDR3 spans 15 residues. Germline CDR1 reads SGHRS; CDR2 reads YFSETQ. Combining the CDR3 with reference TRBV5-1 and TRBJ2-7 gives the whole variable domain KAGVTQTPRYLIKTRGQQVTLSCSPISGHRSVSWYQQTPGQGLQFLFEYFSETQRNKGNFPGRFSGRQFSNSRSEMNVSTLELGDSALYLCASSQGAGVPYEQYFGPGTRLTVT.

J is TRBJ2-3 and V is TRBV20-1, with D possibly TRBD1 on 6 matching bases. Trimming cost V 6 bases and J 7 bases, with 11 bases left between them. Germline lookup yields CDR1 DFQATT and CDR2 SNEGSKA (reference sequence). CDR3 length: 11 amino acids. CDR3 protein: CSAKQGNTQYF. CDR3 nucleotide sequence: TGCAGTGCGAAACAGGGCAATACGCAGTATTTT.

This rearrangement joins TRBV12-3 or TRBV12-4 to TRBJ2-2, with 8 bases identical to TRBD1. Trimming took 5 bases from V and 2 from J; bases not matched to a gene: 7. This CDR3 comprises 16 residues. The CDR3 sequence is CASSPPGQANTGELFF. Written as DNA, the CDR3 is TGTGCCAGCAGTCCGCCGGGACAGGCTAACACCGGGGAGCTGTTTTTT.

This clonotype was counted between two and nine times. The chain recombines TRBV7-2 with TRBJ1-6; D is uncertain. This CDR3 has 15 amino acids. V was cut by 1 base and J by 11 bases, with 15 bases left in between. Germline V gene data show CDR1 as SGHTA and CDR2 as FQGNSA. DNA for the CDR3: TGTGCCAGCAGCTTAGTCAGGACTCAGACGGCACCCCTCCACTTT. Amino acids: CASSLVRTQTAPLHF. The full variable domain, completed using reference TRBV7-2 and TRBJ1-6, is GAGVSQSPSNKVTEKGKDVELRCDPISGHTALYWYRQSLGQGLEFLIYFQGNSAPDKSGLPSDRFSAERTGGSVSTLTIQRTQQEDSAVYLCASSLVRTQTAPLHFGNGTRLTVT.

The V gene is TRBV5-1, the J gene TRBJ2-1; TRBD2 agrees at 12 bases. Germline trimming cut 5 bases from V and 7 bases from J; bases unmatched to any gene: 7. Germline V gives CDR1 SGHRS, CDR2 YFSETQ. The CDR3 covers 15 residues. CDR3 in DNA: TGCGCCAGCAGACTGACTAGCGGGAGAAGGAATGAGCAGTTCTTC. Protein: CASRLTSGRRNEQFF.

The chain uses TRBV6-2 or TRBV6-3 and TRBJ2-1; D ambiguous. This CDR3 is built from 15 residues. Trimming removed 2 bases at V and 6 bases at J, with 14 bases between. CDR1 and CDR2 (germline): MNHEY, SVGEGT. For the CDR3, the DNA is TGTGCCAGCAGTTACAGAAGGACGGACGGCAATGAGCAGTTCTTC. Translation gives CASSYRRTDGNEQFF.

This clonotype was seen a few times. This chain uses TRBV12-3 or TRBV12-4 with TRBJ1-2, with 9 bases matching TRBD1. Trimming removed 3 bases from V and 2 bases from J; junction bases left unmatched: 10. CDR3 size: 17 residues. In DNA form, the CDR3 reads TGTGCCAGCAGTTTCTCCTTACAGGGGGCGCCGAACTATGGCTACACCTTC. Its translation is CASSFSLQGAPNYGYTF.

CDR3 sequence (DNA): TGTGCCAGCAGTTTAGCGGATTCACCCCTCCACTTT. It specifies CASSLADSPLHF. This sequence joins TRBV6-6 and TRBJ1-6; D gene unclear. The CDR3 is 12 amino acids. Germline CDR1 reads MNHNY; CDR2 reads SVGAGI (reference sequence). V lost 4 bases and J 8 bases, leaving 6 bases between the germline ends.

This clonotype has more than one count but fewer than ten. The V and J genes are TRBV20-1 and TRBJ2-3; TRBD2 matches 14 bases. Germline V gene data show CDR1 as DFQATT and CDR2 as SNEGSKA (reference sequence). The CDR3 consists of 17 residues. J lost 5 bases, V lost 4 bases, and 11 bases had no gene match. CDR3 loop: CSAIGSGTSGRQDTQYF. The CDR3 DNA follows: TGCAGTGCTATCGGATCGGGGACTAGCGGGAGACAAGATACGCAGTATTTT.

The chain carries TRBV4-3 and TRBJ1-1; perhaps TRBD1 as D (5 bases). The CDR3 spans 17 residues. CDR1 is LGHNA and CDR2 is YSLEER in the germline V gene. V was cut by 3 bases and J by 0 bases, with 17 bases left in between. The CDR3 nucleotides read TGCGCCAGCAGCCAGGATTGGGACCTTAGGGTGAACACTGAAGCTTTCTTT. Its translation is CASSQDWDLRVNTEAFF.